The 18 T cell receptor beta chains given below trace back to one sample, sequenced in a study of cytomegalovirus exposure and HLA in healthy donors. Vbeta (60) and Jbeta (13) primers were used in the PCR. Repertoires were generated with immunoSEQ multiplex PCR, while TCRdb's copy carries only in-frame clones and drops some. The table lists around 100,000 clones, 65% to 90% of them singletons. What was sequenced was PBMCs. These receptors all stem from a man aged 30 to 39 in good health and CMV-seropositive.

V usage is TRBV14 and J usage is TRBJ2-1; no clear D gene. Between the trimmed V and J ends, which lost 2 bases and 2 bases, there was a span of 7 bases. The CDR3 is made up of 14 amino acids. Germline V gene sequence: CDR1 SGHDN, CDR2 FVKESK. This CDR3 reads CASSQSSPYNEQFF. CDR3 sequence (DNA): TGTGCCAGCAGCCAATCCTCCCCCTACAATGAGCAGTTCTTC.

The chain is built from TRBV28 and TRBJ2-2, with TRBD1 as a possible D gene (5 bases). From germline, CDR1 is MDHEN and CDR2 SYDVKM. V was trimmed by 1 base and J by 4 bases, leaving 10 bases between them. The CDR3 has 15 amino acids. The CDR3 protein is CASSLYARGTGELFF. The CDR3, as DNA: TGTGCCAGCAGTTTATACGCTAGGGGCACCGGGGAGCTGTTTTTT.

CDR3 DNA sequence: TGTGCCAGCAGCCCCAGAAGTAGCGGAAGCTCCTACAATGAGCAGTTCTTC. It specifies CASSPRSSGSSYNEQFF. The V call is TRBV9, the J call TRBJ2-1, with D possibly being TRBD2 (6 bases). The CDR3 totals 17 residues. Germline loops: CDR1 SGDLS, CDR2 YYNGEE. V lost 4 bases and J 0 bases, leaving 17 bases between the germline ends.

The genes are TRBV28 and TRBJ1-5; D may be TRBD1 (6 bases). Trimming took off 2 bases at V and 7 bases at J, with 12 bases between the two ends. Germline V gene sequence: CDR1 MDHEN, CDR2 SYDVKM. CDR3 length: 14 amino acids. This CDR3 is CASSLRTAGQPQHF. The CDR3 DNA reads TGTGCCAGCAGTTTAAGGACAGCGGGGCAGCCCCAGCATTTT. The variable domain in full, with the rest retrieved from reference TRBV28 and TRBJ1-5, is DVKVTQSSRYLVKRTGEKVFLECVQDMDHENMFWYRQDPGLGLRLIYFSYDVKMKEKGDIPEGYSVSREKKERFSLILESASTNQTSMYLCASSLRTAGQPQHFGDGTRLSIL.

CDR3 residues: CSVEDRRELSYEQYF. CDR3 bases: TGCAGCGTTGAAGATCGGCGGGAGCTTTCCTACGAGCAGTACTTC. This chain joins TRBV29-1 and TRBJ2-7; 7 positions match TRBD2. Germline V gene data show CDR1 as SQVTM and CDR2 as ANQGSEA. The V gene end was trimmed by 0 bases and the J gene end by 1 base; junction bases not matched to a gene: 6. The length of the CDR3 is 15 residues.

This clone was detected only once. V and J are TRBV6-1 and TRBJ2-1, with 9 bases matching TRBD1. The CDR3 extends over 18 amino acids. CDR1 MNHNS and CDR2 SASEGT come from the germline V gene. Trimming at V came to 4 bases and at J to 0 bases, leaving 10 bases not matched to a gene. The CDR3 nucleotides read TGTGCCAGCAGTGGCGTACAGGGGGCGCCGGGCTCCTACAATGAGCAGTTCTTC. Protein sequence: CASSGVQGAPGSYNEQFF.

The rearrangement links TRBV5-1 to TRBJ2-5; 7 positions match TRBD1. V dropped 1 base and J dropped 3; count of bases not matched to a gene: 6. Germline V gene sequence: CDR1 SGHRS, CDR2 YFSETQ. CDR3 length: 15 amino acids. CDR3 amino acids: CASSLKLGQKETQYF. CDR3 nucleotides: TGCGCCAGCAGCTTGAAACTGGGACAGAAAGAGACCCAGTACTTC.

The rearrangement uses TRBV11-3 and TRBJ2-5; D is unresolved. The length of the CDR3 is 13 residues. V was pared by 1 base and J by 5 bases, with 8 bases between. Per the germline V gene, CDR1 is SGHNT and CDR2 is YENEEA. The CDR3: CASSLGMGETQYF. CDR3 nucleotides: TGTGCCAGCAGCTTAGGGATGGGCGAGACCCAGTACTTC.

The chain employs TRBV5-4 and TRBJ1-1; 8 bases line up with TRBD1. V shed 3 bases, J shed 0 bases, and the junction held 4 bases outside the gene matches. The CDR3 sequence is 15 residues long. CDR1 and CDR2 (germline): SGHNT, YYREEE (reference sequence). The CDR3 region has the DNA TGTGCCAGCAGCTCAGGGGGCACAGTGAACACTGAAGCTTTCTTT. This sequence encodes CASSSGGTVNTEAFF.

The gene calls are TRBV10-1 and TRBJ2-4, with 9 bases that match TRBD1. Germline-derived CDR1 and CDR2 are WNHNN and SYGVQD (reference sequence). V lost 4 bases to trimming and J lost 1 base; unmatched junction nucleotides: 2. This CDR3 has 15 amino acids. CDR3 bases: TGCGCCAGCAGTGCGGGACAGGGCGCCAAAAACATTCAGTACTTC. Translated: CASSAGQGAKNIQYF.

The chain employs TRBV6-5 and TRBJ2-1; a weak D match, TRBD1 (5 bases). Germline V CDR1 and CDR2: MNHEY, SVGAGI. V lost 7 bases to trimming and J lost 6 bases, with 13 bases between them. The CDR3 spans 13 residues. DNA for the CDR3: TGTGCCAGCACCCCGGACATATTCAATGAGCAGTTCTTC. As protein: CASTPDIFNEQFF.

The chain uses TRBV28 and TRBJ2-4, with 7 positions matching TRBD1. Germline V gene lookup returns CDR1 MDHEN and CDR2 SYDVKM. Trimming cost V 4 bases and J 4 bases; bases outside gene matches: 7. This CDR3 region has 15 residues. Written as DNA, the CDR3 is TGTGCCAGCAGTTCCACGACAGGGTCAAAAAACATTCAGTACTTC. Its translation is CASSSTTGSKNIQYF. Together with reference TRBV28 and TRBJ2-4, the CDR3 gives the full variable domain: DVKVTQSSRYLVKRTGEKVFLECVQDMDHENMFWYRQDPGLGLRLIYFSYDVKMKEKGDIPEGYSVSREKKERFSLILESASTNQTSMYLCASSSTTGSKNIQYFGAGTRLSVL.

This chain joins TRBV28 and TRBJ2-4, with a weak D call TRBD1 (5 bases). V shed 2 bases and J shed 0 bases, with 11 bases lying between them. The V gene's germline CDR1 is MDHEN and CDR2 SYDVKM. The CDR3 runs 16 residues. This CDR3 reads CASSLQGSLAKNIQYF. The CDR3 DNA is TGTGCCAGCAGTTTACAGGGAAGCCTAGCCAAAAACATTCAGTACTTC.

DNA of the CDR3: TGTGCCAGCAGCCCCTGGGGGGAGGCCCTTTCTGGAGAGCAGTACTTC. It encodes CASSPWGEALSGEQYF. The chain uses TRBV6-6 and TRBJ2-7; D is possibly TRBD2 (6 bases). CDR1 and CDR2 (germline): MNHNY, SVGAGI (reference sequence). Trimming stripped 6 bases from V and 7 bases from J, with 25 bases between. CDR3 size: 16 residues.

This clone was seen a single time. The chain uses TRBV5-1 and TRBJ2-5; a weak D match, TRBD2 (6 bases). The CDR3 is 15 residues long. Germline V gene lookup returns CDR1 SGHRS and CDR2 YFSETQ. The V gene lost 2 bases and the J gene lost 1 base, with 12 bases spanning the gap. The CDR3 DNA reads TGCGCCAGCAGCTTTATCCCTAGCGCCCAAGAGACCCAGTACTTC. Amino acid sequence: CASSFIPSAQETQYF.

This rearrangement joins TRBV5-6 to TRBJ2-5, with 8 nucleotides matching TRBD1. Germline values: CDR1 SGHDT, CDR2 YYEEEE. CDR3 length: 14 residues. V gave up 5 bases and J gave up 1 base; unmatched junction bases: 4. CDR3 coding DNA: TGTGCCAGCAGAACAGGGACAGGCCAAGAGACCCAGTACTTC. Residues: CASRTGTGQETQYF. The full variable domain, its missing parts supplied by reference TRBV5-6 and TRBJ2-5, is DAGVTQSPTHLIKTRGQQVTLRCSPKSGHDTVSWYQQALGQGPQFIFQYYEEEERQRGNFPDRFSGHQFPNYSSELNVNALLLGDSALYLCASRTGTGQETQYFGPGTRLLVL.

CDR3 nucleotide sequence: TGTGCCTGGAGTTGGATGACAGGGGCTACCAGGGCTTTCTTT. Translation gives CAWSWMTGATRAFF. V gene TRBV30 combines with J gene TRBJ1-1; 8 nucleotides match TRBD1. Looked up from germline, CDR1 is GTSNPN and CDR2 is SVGIG (reference sequence). The CDR3 consists of 14 residues. V gave up 2 bases and J gave up 11 bases; unmatched junction bases: 13.

This chain joins TRBV5-4 and TRBJ2-7, with TRBD1 identical over 7 bases. The germline CDR1 and CDR2 sequences are SGHNT and YYREEE (reference sequence). The CDR3 has 16 residues. Trimming at V came to 0 bases and at J to 4 bases, leaving 10 bases not matched to a gene. In DNA, the CDR3 is TGTGCCAGCAGCTTGGATACACAGGGGAGTCTGTACGAGCAGTACTTC. It encodes CASSLDTQGSLYEQYF.